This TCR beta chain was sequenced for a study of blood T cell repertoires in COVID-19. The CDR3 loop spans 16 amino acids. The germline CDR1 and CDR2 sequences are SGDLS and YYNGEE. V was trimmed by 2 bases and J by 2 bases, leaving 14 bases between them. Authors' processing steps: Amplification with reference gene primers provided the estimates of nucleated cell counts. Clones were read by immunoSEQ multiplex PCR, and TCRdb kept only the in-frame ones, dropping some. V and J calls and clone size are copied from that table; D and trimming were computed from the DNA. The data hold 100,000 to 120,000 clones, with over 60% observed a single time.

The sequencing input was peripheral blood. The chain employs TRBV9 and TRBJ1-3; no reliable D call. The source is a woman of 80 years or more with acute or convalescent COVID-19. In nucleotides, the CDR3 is TGTGCCAGCAGCGTTAGCCCCCTCGGTGCTGGAAACACCATATATTTT. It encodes CASSVSPLGAGNTIYF.